This T cell receptor beta chain was identified in a study of beta chain features in type 1 diabetes. Study-wide background: Patients did not differ from healthy donors in age, gender or cell yield. Study-level findings and limits: Shorter TCRB CDR3s, moderately but significantly so, were found in Type 1 diabetes patients in all four CD4+ subsets. It was possible that PCR favored shorter templates, equally so in patients and controls.

Reverse transcription of all isolated RNA meant that expressed TCRB transcripts were sequenced. The study sequenced naive, central memory and regulatory T cell samples to an average of around 3.4 million reads. Clones were read by immunoSEQ multiplex PCR, and TCRdb kept only the in-frame ones, dropping some. In the table there are fewer than 900,000 clones, roughly 15% of which are singletons. The CDR3 has 16 residues. With 0 bases clipped from V and 3 bases from J, the junction kept 1 base outside the gene matches. The V gene's germline CDR1 is MNHEY and CDR2 SVGAGI. This clone showed up just a few times. Its matching antigen is unknown.

This TCR was recovered from a woman in her late teens or twenties in good health. Sequenced material: naive CD4+ T cells from blood. The gene calls are TRBV6-5 and TRBJ2-7, with 14 bases identical to TRBD2. CDR3 residues: CASSYSGLAGVYEQYF. CDR3 DNA: TGTGCCAGCAGTTACTCGGGACTAGCGGGAGTCTACGAGCAGTACTTC.